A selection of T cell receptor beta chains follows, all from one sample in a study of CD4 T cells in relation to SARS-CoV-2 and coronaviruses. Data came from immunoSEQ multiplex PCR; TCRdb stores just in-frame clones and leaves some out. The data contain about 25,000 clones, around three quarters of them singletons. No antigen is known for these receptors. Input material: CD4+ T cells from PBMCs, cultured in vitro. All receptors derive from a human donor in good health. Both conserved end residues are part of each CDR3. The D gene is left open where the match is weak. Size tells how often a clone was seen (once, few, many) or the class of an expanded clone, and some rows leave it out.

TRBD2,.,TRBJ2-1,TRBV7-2,TGTGCCAGCAGCTCGACTAGCGGACAATACAATGAGCAGTTCTTC,CASSSTSGQYNEQFF
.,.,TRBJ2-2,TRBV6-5,TGTGCCAGCAGTTACCTTTGGGGCTCGAACACCGGGGAGCTGTTTTTT,CASSYLWGSNTGELFF
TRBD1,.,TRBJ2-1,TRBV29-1,TGCAGCGGTCGACAGGGACCCTACAATGAGCAGTTCTTC,CSGRQGPYNEQFF
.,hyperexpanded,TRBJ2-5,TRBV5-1,TGCGCCAGCAGCTCCCCGGGGGCGCTTGAGACCCAGTACTTC,CASSSPGALETQYF
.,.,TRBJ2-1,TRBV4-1,TGCGCCAGCAGCCCCTCTAGCGTCAATGAGCAGTTCTTC,CASSPSSVNEQFF
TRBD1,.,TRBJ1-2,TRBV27,TGTGCCAGCACACGGACAGGGTTGGTTTCGAGCTATGGCTACACCTTC,CASTRTGLVSSYGYTF
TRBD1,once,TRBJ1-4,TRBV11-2,TGTGCCAGCAGCTTAGAAGGGCAGGGGGCAGGTGAAAAACTGTTTTTT,CASSLEGQGAGEKLFF
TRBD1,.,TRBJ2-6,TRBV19,TGTGCCAGTAGTGACCGGGACAGGGGCACTGGGGCCAACGTCCTGACTTTC,CASSDRDRGTGANVLTF
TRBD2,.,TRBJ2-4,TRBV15,TGTGCCACCAGCAAGGAGGGACTAGCGGGAGCCTATAGCTACTTC,CATSKEGLAGAYSYF
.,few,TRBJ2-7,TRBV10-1,TGCGCCAGCAGTGAGCTGGACGAGCAGTACTTC,CASSELDEQYF
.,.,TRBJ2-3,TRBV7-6,TGTGCCAGCAGCCCATCTCCCTCCCGGGAGCACACAGATACGCAGTATTTT,CASSPSPSREHTDTQYF
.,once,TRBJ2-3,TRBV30,TGTGCCTGGATCTCCAACCAGGAGGGTCCAGATACGCAGTATTTT,CAWISNQEGPDTQYF
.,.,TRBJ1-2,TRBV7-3,TGTGCCAGCAGCCCCAGGGAGGGCTATGGCTACACCTTC,CASSPREGYGYTF
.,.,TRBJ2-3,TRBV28,TGTGCCAGCAGTCCGGCAGATACGCAGTATTTT,CASSPADTQYF
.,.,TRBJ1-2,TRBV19,TGTGCCAGTAGCCCATCATATGGACTTCAAAACTATGGCTACACCTTC,CASSPSYGLQNYGYTF
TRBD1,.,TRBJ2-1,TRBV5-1,TGCGCCAGCGCCTCCGGCGGGACAGGGGTTGGCAATGAGCAGTTCTTC,CASASGGTGVGNEQFF
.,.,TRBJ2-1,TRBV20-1,TGCAGTGCTAGTTCGTTCGAGGGGCTAGCCGGATACAATGAGCAGTTCTTC,CSASSFEGLAGYNEQFF
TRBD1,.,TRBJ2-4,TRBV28,TGTGCCAGCAGTTACCCCGGGACAGGGTCGATGGCCAAAAACATTCAGTACTTC,CASSYPGTGSMAKNIQYF
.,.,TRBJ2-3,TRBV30,TGTGCCTGGAGTGTAGGGCCGGGAGATAAGACGCAGTATTTT,CAWSVGPGDKTQYF
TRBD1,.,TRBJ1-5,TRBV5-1,TGCGCCAGCAGCTTGGGGGGACAGAGCAATCAGCCCCAGCATTTT,CASSLGGQSNQPQHF
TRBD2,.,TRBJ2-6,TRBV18,TGTGCCAGCTCACCGAGCGGGAGGGCCACTGGGGCCAACGTCCTGACTTTC,CASSPSGRATGANVLTF
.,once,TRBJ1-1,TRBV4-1,TGCGCCAGCAGCCTAGGAGGGGACACTGAAGCTTTCTTT,CASSLGGDTEAFF
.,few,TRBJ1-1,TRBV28,TGTGCCAGCAGTCCCCCCCGGGGGGCTAAAGGGACTGAAGCTTTCTTT,CASSPPRGAKGTEAFF
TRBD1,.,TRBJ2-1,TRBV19,TGTGCCAGTAGGGGACAGGGGTCCTACAATGAGCAGTTCTTC,CASRGQGSYNEQFF
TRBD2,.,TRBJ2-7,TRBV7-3,TGTGCCAGCAGTGTCTCTGCGGGAGGGCCGGGCGAGCAGTACTTC,CASSVSAGGPGEQYF
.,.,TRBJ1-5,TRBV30,TGTGCCTGGAGTGCGAGGGGTACTCAGCCCCAGCATTTT,CAWSARGTQPQHF
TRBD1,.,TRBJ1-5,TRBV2,TGTGCCAGCAGGGGGGACAGGGGTAATCAGCCCCAGCATTTT,CASRGDRGNQPQHF
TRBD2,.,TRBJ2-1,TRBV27,TGTGCCAGCAGTGCGTTGACTAGCGGGATAGGCAATGAGCAGTTCTTC,CASSALTSGIGNEQFF
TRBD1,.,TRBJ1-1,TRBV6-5,TGTGCCGGGATCGACAGGGGGGCGTACACTGAAGCTTTCTTT,CAGIDRGAYTEAFF
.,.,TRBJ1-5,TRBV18,TGTGCCAGCTCACCTGCTGGACATAGCAATCAGCCCCAGCATTTT,CASSPAGHSNQPQHF
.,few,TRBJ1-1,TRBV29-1,TGCAGCGTTGGTAAAAACACTGAAGCTTTCTTT,CSVGKNTEAFF
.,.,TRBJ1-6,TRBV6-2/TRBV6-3,TGTGCCAGCAGTTACCCGTCCAGGAGGTCGTGGTCACCCCTCCACTTT,CASSYPSRRSWSPLHF
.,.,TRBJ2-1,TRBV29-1,TGCAGCGCTAAACCTGGAGGGGGGGGGCAGATCAGATACAATGAGCAGTTCTTC,CSAKPGGGGQIRYNEQFF
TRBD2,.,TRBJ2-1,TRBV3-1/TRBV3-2,TGTGCCAGCAGCCAAGATGCCAGCGGGGCTTCCTACAATGAGCAGTTCTTC,CASSQDASGASYNEQFF
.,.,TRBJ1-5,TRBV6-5,TGTGCCAGCAGCGTAGCAGGGAATCAGCCCCAGCATTTT,CASSVAGNQPQHF
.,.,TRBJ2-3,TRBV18,TGTGCCAGCTCACAGTTTCCGGAGGGAGATACGCAGTATTTT,CASSQFPEGDTQYF
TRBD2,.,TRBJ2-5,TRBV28,TGTGCCAGCAGTTTCAGCGGGGTCGGGGAGACCCAGTACTTC,CASSFSGVGETQYF
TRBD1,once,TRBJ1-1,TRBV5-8,TGTGCCAGCAGCCCCGGGACAGGGGCCCCCATGAACACTGAAGCTTTCTTT,CASSPGTGAPMNTEAFF
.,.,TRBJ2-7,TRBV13,TGTGCCAGCAGCTATCGAGGGGCCTACGAGCAGTACTTC,CASSYRGAYEQYF
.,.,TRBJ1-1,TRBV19,TGTGCCAGTAGTCATCAAGCCTGGACTGAAGCTTTCTTT,CASSHQAWTEAFF
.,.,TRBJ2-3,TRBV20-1,TGCAGTGCTAGCCCGGATACGCAGTATTTT,CSASPDTQYF
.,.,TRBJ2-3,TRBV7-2,TGTGCCAGCAGTGGGGTTGTCACAGATACGCAGTATTTT,CASSGVVTDTQYF
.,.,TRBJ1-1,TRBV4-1,TGCGCCAGCAGCCAAGTTGCTGGGGTCGTTCTAGCTTTCTTT,CASSQVAGVVLAFF
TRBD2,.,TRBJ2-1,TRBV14,TGTGCCAGCAGCCAGAATCTAGCGGCTGAGCAGTTCTTC,CASSQNLAAEQFF
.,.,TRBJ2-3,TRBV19,TGTGCCAGTAGTATTTTTAACGTGGGAGGCACAGATACGCAGTATTTT,CASSIFNVGGTDTQYF
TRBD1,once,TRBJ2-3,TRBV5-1,TGCGCCAGCACCACGACAGGGTCCGCAGATACGCAGTATTTT,CASTTTGSADTQYF
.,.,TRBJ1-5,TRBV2,TGTGCCAGCACCGTGGAGGGTCGGGACAATCAGCCCCAGCATTTT,CASTVEGRDNQPQHF
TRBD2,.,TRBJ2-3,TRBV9,TGTGCCAGCAGCACAGCGGGAGGCCGCACAGATACGCAGTATTTT,CASSTAGGRTDTQYF
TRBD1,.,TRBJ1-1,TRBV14,TGTGCCAGCAGAGGGACAGGGAGGGTCCTGAACACTGAAGCTTTCTTT,CASRGTGRVLNTEAFF
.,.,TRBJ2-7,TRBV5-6,TGTGCCAGCAGCCGCCAAGGGGATCCGTACTTC,CASSRQGDPYF
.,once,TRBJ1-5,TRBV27,TGTGCCAGCAGTTTAGTCAGGCAGGATCAGCCCCAGCATTTT,CASSLVRQDQPQHF
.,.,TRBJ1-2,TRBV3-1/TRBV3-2,TGTGCCAGCAGCCAAGGTGCGGCGTACTATGGCTACACCTTC,CASSQGAAYYGYTF
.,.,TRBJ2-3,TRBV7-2,TGTGCCAGCAGCCCTGGGGCACCGGGAGCCACAGATACGCAGTATTTT,CASSPGAPGATDTQYF
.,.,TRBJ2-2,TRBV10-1,TGCGCCAGCAGTGAGGGGCAGGGTTGGGAGCTGTTTTTT,CASSEGQGWELFF
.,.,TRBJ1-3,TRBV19,TGTGCCAGTAGTATGCAGGGACCGGCTGGAAACACCATATATTTT,CASSMQGPAGNTIYF
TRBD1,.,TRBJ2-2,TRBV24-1,TGTGCCACCAGTGCGCAGGGGGCTTTCGGGGAGCTGTTTTTT,CATSAQGAFGELFF